The T cell receptor beta chain under discussion was sequenced for a study of T cell repertoires in cytomegalovirus infection. This clonotype turned up a few times. Trimming removed 1 base from V and 0 bases from J, with 13 bases in between. This CDR3 comprises 16 residues. Per germline, CDR1 SQVTM and CDR2 ANQGSEA. TCRdb re-called the reads through MiXCR, storing one row per CDR3 protein. The table records almost 500,000 distinct CDR3 sequences, approximately 10% of them present only once. Sequences were obtained from PBMCs. The rearrangement links TRBV29-1 to TRBJ2-1; no definite D call. The sequence came from a human donor in good health (CMV status not recorded). Some clones in this sample may be carry-over from other donors' samples. CDR3 region: CSVEGSRPLSYNEQFF. In DNA, the CDR3 is TGCAGCGTTGAAGGGAGTCGACCTCTCTCCTACAATGAGCAGTTCTTC.